The rows below give T cell receptor beta chains drawn from one sample of a study of a mutant IDH1 vaccine in newly diagnosed glioma. The assay was immunoSEQ multiplex PCR, and TCRdb's table has in-frame clones only and misses some. The sample shows roughly 60,000 clones, about 81% of them seen only once. These TCRs' antigens remain unknown. The material was PBMCs, obtained from a glioma patient whose treatment included an IDH1 peptide vaccine. All receptors derive from a woman between 50 and 59 years old with glioma. The CDR3 runs from the conserved cysteine through the conserved F or W. Fields, in order: D gene, J gene, V gene, clone size, CDR3 DNA, CDR3 protein. The D gene is left open where the match is weak. Size values are once, few and many counts, or a class for expanded clones, and some rows have none.

D: -; J: TRBJ1-6; V: TRBV19; size: few; DNA: TGTGCCAGTAGTGTTCAGTCAGATAATTCACCCCTCCACTTT; CDR3: CASSVQSDNSPLHF
D: -; J: TRBJ2-7; V: TRBV7-2; size: -; DNA: TGTGCCAGCAGCTTTACCAGGGACCACGAGCAGTACTTC; CDR3: CASSFTRDHEQYF
D: -; J: TRBJ2-7; V: TRBV7-8; size: -; DNA: TGTGCCAGCAGCTTAGTTAGGAGGGTCGACTCCTACGAGCAGTACTTC; CDR3: CASSLVRRVDSYEQYF
D: -; J: TRBJ1-5; V: TRBV6-6; size: -; DNA: TGTGCCAGCAGTTTGGGAGATCTCGGCCAGCCCCAGCATTTT; CDR3: CASSLGDLGQPQHF
D: -; J: TRBJ1-1; V: TRBV18; size: -; DNA: TGTGCCAGCTCACCAAGCGGGCAGGGGGCTTTCTTT; CDR3: CASSPSGQGAFF
D: -; J: TRBJ2-5; V: TRBV5-4; size: -; DNA: TGTGCCAGCAGCTTGTCATCTGGGGTGGAAGAGACCCAGTACTTC; CDR3: CASSLSSGVEETQYF
D: -; J: TRBJ2-6; V: TRBV5-6; size: -; DNA: TGTGCCAGCAGCGACACTGGGGCCAACGTCCTGACTTTC; CDR3: CASSDTGANVLTF
D: -; J: TRBJ2-5; V: TRBV29-1; size: -; DNA: TGCAGCGTCATAGGGGGGGGCGAGACCCAGTACTTC; CDR3: CSVIGGGETQYF
D: -; J: TRBJ2-1; V: TRBV29-1; size: -; DNA: TGCAGCGGGGCGGGACAGCGAATGGAGCAGTTCTTC; CDR3: CSGAGQRMEQFF
D: TRBD2; J: TRBJ2-3; V: TRBV5-1; size: -; DNA: TGCGCCAGCAGCCTAGAAGGGCGGGGGGGCACAGATACGCAGTATTTT; CDR3: CASSLEGRGGTDTQYF
D: -; J: TRBJ2-7; V: TRBV30; size: -; DNA: TGTGCCTGGAGCAGTGGCTACGAGCAGTACTTC; CDR3: CAWSSGYEQYF
D: -; J: TRBJ2-2; V: TRBV28; size: -; DNA: TGTGCCAGCAGTTTGGCGGGACCCGGGGAGCTGTTTTTT; CDR3: CASSLAGPGELFF
D: -; J: TRBJ1-2; V: TRBV7-3; size: -; DNA: TGTGCCAGCAGCCCACAGTTAGTAACTAACTATGGCTACACCTTC; CDR3: CASSPQLVTNYGYTF
D: TRBD1; J: TRBJ1-1; V: TRBV2; size: -; DNA: TGTGCCAGCAGTGTTGATATTCAGGGGGCGAAGAACACTGAAGCTTTCTTT; CDR3: CASSVDIQGAKNTEAFF
D: -; J: TRBJ2-3; V: TRBV4-1; size: -; DNA: TGCGCCAGCAGCCTCAACCCCACCGGTGATACGCAGTATTTT; CDR3: CASSLNPTGDTQYF
D: TRBD1; J: TRBJ1-5; V: TRBV7-8; size: -; DNA: TGTGCCAGCAGATCCGGACAGGGCGCGAATCAGCCCCAGCATTTT; CDR3: CASRSGQGANQPQHF
D: TRBD2; J: TRBJ2-4; V: TRBV7-2; size: few; DNA: TGTGCCAGCAGCTTAGGGGACCGGGGGAGGGGCATTCAGTACTTC; CDR3: CASSLGDRGRGIQYF
D: -; J: TRBJ2-3; V: TRBV5-6; size: -; DNA: TGTGCCAGCAGCTTAAGGGGGGGCCCCCGCACAGATACGCAGTATTTT; CDR3: CASSLRGGPRTDTQYF
D: -; J: TRBJ2-5; V: TRBV6-5; size: -; DNA: TGTGCCAGCAGTTCCGGGCCTCAGGTGTGGGAGACCCAGTACTTC; CDR3: CASSSGPQVWETQYF
D: -; J: TRBJ1-1; V: TRBV5-1; size: few; DNA: TGCGCCAGCAGCGTATCACAGGGGAACACTGAAGCTTTCTTT; CDR3: CASSVSQGNTEAFF
D: -; J: TRBJ1-4; V: TRBV6-1; size: -; DNA: TGTGCCAGCAGTGAGAGGGAGGGGGAAAAACTGTTTTTT; CDR3: CASSEREGEKLFF
D: TRBD2; J: TRBJ2-7; V: TRBV28; size: -; DNA: TGTGCCAGCATCAATAGCGGGGGCTCCTACGAGCAGTACTTC; CDR3: CASINSGGSYEQYF
D: -; J: TRBJ1-1; V: TRBV10-2; size: -; DNA: TGCGCCAGCAGCCACGGCGGGGACACTGAAGCTTTCTTT; CDR3: CASSHGGDTEAFF
D: -; J: TRBJ1-4; V: TRBV19; size: -; DNA: TGTGCCAGTAGCCGGGAATATAGTGAAAAACTGTTTTTT; CDR3: CASSREYSEKLFF
D: -; J: TRBJ1-3; V: TRBV30; size: -; DNA: TGTGCCTGGAGCAAAGGCACCTCTGGAAACACCATATATTTT; CDR3: CAWSKGTSGNTIYF
D: -; J: TRBJ1-1; V: TRBV5-4; size: -; DNA: TGTGCATCCTCTGGGTACGGGTACACTGAAGCTTTCTTT; CDR3: CASSGYGYTEAFF
D: -; J: TRBJ1-1; V: TRBV30; size: -; DNA: TGTGCCTGGAGTGTACCGAGGACAGAGAACACTGAAGCTTTCTTT; CDR3: CAWSVPRTENTEAFF
D: -; J: TRBJ1-3; V: TRBV6-5; size: -; DNA: TGTGCCAGCAGCTCCACAGGGACTGGAAACACCATATATTTT; CDR3: CASSSTGTGNTIYF
D: -; J: TRBJ1-2; V: TRBV15; size: -; DNA: TGTGCCACCAGCAGATTACTCCGGGGCGAGGATGGCTACACCTTC; CDR3: CATSRLLRGEDGYTF
D: -; J: TRBJ2-3; V: TRBV7-9; size: -; DNA: TGTGCCAGCAGCTTCAGGGGTGCAGATACGCAGTATTTT; CDR3: CASSFRGADTQYF